This entry concerns a single TCR beta chain. Its antigen remains undetermined. No much larger clone is present one base from it, and per-base qualities are unavailable. TCRbeta CDR3 regions were amplified from genomic DNA by means of the immunoSEQ Assay, a bias-controlled multiplex PCR. The authors' pipeline ran thus. Within the assay, amplification of reference gene primers was used to estimate how many nucleated cells each sample contained. To quantify the absolute abundance of each unique TCRbeta CDR3 rearrangement, sequence reads were collapsed and filtered. For each sample, productive Simpson clonality was calculated by taking the square root of Simpson's diversity index across productive rearrangements. TCRdb carries this immuneACCESS record with in-frame sequences only. Its versions omit some clonotypes, under half of them owing to an unresolved V gene in the studies checked, with the rest unexplained. From that table come the V and J calls and clone size; the DNA was used to work out D and trimming. For this sample there are approximately 220,000 clones; roughly 84% appear just once. In total, the top ten clones hold 5.1% of the sample.

Another Seattle source contributed samples from volunteer blood donors who had recovered from COVID-19. Whole blood was collected in K2EDTA tubes by collaborating institutions according to the institutions' own protocols. Collaborator samples were shipped for TCRbeta analysis as frozen whole blood, isolated PBMCs, or DNA extracted from either sample type. This sample is drawn from a study of blood T cell repertoires in COVID-19 (dated by TCRdb to between 2020 and 2021). Study-wide context: Collaborator samples came from the United States, Italy and Spain and covered acute and convalescent phases of COVID-19. A freely available public database, intended as a resource for researchers studying the immune response to SARS-CoV-2, is where the repertoires were released. The sample metadata nearly always contained a de-identified subject ID, COVID-19 status, age in years and sex. Subjects who had been exposed to COVID-19, were actively infected with it, or had recovered from it provided the deeply sampled blood TCRbeta repertoires that made up the dataset. The prospective study material was composed of cDNA or gDNA derived from T cells, B-cell-depleted T cells, or PBMCs. HLA class I and class II types, where available, came from metadata supplied by the sample provider rather than from assay-based typing. Samples came from the ongoing ImmuneRACE study (first 160 participants) plus 1,254 subjects from 6 global collaborators. Points the paper makes about the study in general: The quantity of clinical and demographic metadata differed by source and by participant and was supplied without curation.

The V end gives up 4 bases and the J end 5 bases, leaving 13 bases in the junction not matched to a gene. From a lookup of the germline V gene (reference sequence), CDR1 and CDR2 are MNHEY and SMNVEV. From cysteine to phenylalanine, the CDR3 is 16 amino acids long. Only CDR3 DNA is held: 48 bases, read in frame from base 1. Recombination linked TRBV27 to TRBJ1-1, and TRBD1 aligns with 7 junction nucleotides. The clonotype comes from a woman aged 60 to 75 who had recovered from COVID-19. Sequencing was performed on peripheral blood. CDR3 region: CASSSPWAGGRTEAFF. The sequenced DNA: TGTGCCAGCAGTTCCCCCTGGGCAGGGGGTAGGACTGAAGCTTTCTTT.